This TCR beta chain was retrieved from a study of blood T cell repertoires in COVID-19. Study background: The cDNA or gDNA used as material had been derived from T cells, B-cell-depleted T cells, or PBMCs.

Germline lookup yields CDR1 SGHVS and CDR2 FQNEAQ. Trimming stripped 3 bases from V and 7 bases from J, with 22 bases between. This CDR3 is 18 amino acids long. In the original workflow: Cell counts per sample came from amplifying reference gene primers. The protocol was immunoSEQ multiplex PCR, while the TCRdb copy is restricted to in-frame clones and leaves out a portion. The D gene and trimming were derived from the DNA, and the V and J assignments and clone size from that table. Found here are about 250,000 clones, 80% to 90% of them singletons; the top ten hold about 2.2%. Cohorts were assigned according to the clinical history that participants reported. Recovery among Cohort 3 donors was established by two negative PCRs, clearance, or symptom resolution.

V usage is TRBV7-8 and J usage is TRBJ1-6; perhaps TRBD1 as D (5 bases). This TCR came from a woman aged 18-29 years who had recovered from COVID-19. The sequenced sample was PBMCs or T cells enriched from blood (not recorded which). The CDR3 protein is CASSFPAGGGMRNSPLHF. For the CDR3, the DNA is TGTGCCAGCAGCTTCCCAGCGGGTGGGGGGATGCGGAATTCACCCCTCCACTTT.